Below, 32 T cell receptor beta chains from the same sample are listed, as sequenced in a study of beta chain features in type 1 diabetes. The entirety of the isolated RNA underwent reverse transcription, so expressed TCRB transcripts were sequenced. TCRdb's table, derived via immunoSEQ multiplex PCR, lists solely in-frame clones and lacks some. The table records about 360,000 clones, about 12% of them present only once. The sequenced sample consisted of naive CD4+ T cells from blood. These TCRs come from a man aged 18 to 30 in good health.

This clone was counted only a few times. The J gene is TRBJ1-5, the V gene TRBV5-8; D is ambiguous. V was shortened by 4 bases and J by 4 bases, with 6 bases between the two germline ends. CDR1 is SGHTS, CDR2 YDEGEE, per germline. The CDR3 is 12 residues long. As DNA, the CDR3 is TGTGCCAGCAGCCATGAGAATCAGCCCCAGCATTTT. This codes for CASSHENQPQHF.

The CDR3 DNA follows: TGCAGTGCTCTAGCGCCCTACGAGCAGTACTTC. Translated, it gives CSALAPYEQYF. V usage is TRBV20-1 and J usage is TRBJ2-7; D might be TRBD2 (6 bases). CDR1 is DFQATT, CDR2 SNEGSKA, per germline (reference sequence). The CDR3 length is 11 residues. V shed 5 bases and J shed 2 bases, with 7 bases lying between them.

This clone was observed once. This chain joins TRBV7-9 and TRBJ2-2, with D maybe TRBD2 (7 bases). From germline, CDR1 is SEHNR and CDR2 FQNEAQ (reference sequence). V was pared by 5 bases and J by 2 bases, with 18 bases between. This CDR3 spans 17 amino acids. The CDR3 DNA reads TGTGCCAGCAGCCATCGGCGCGGGGGCCCCAACACCGGGGAGCTGTTTTTT. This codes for CASSHRRGGPNTGELFF.

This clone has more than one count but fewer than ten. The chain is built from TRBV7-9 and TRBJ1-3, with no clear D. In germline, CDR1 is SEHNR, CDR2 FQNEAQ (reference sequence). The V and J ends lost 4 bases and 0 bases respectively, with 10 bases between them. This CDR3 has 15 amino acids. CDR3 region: CASSSIDFSGNTIYF. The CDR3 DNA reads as TGTGCCAGCAGCTCCATTGACTTCTCTGGAAACACCATATATTTT.

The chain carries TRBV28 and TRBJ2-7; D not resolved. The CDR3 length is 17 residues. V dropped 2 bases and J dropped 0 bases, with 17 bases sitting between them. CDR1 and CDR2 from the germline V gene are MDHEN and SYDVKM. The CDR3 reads CASSLGRLRHSSYEQYF. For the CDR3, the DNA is TGTGCCAGCAGTTTAGGGCGTTTGCGACATAGCTCCTACGAGCAGTACTTC.

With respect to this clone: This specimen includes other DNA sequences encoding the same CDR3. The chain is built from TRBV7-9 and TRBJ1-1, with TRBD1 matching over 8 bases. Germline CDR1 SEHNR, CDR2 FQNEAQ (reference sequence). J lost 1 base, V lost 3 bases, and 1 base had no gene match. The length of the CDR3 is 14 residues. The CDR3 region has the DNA TGTGCCAGCAGCTTTCAGGGGGCGAACACTGAAGCTTTCTTT. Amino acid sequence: CASSFQGANTEAFF.

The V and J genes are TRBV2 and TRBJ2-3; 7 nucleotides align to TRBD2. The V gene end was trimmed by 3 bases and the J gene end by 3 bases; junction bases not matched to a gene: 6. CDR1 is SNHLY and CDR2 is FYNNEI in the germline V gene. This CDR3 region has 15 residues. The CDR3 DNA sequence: TGTGCCAGCAGTGAGCGCGGGAGTTGGACAGATACGCAGTATTTT. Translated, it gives CASSERGSWTDTQYF.

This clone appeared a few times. The CDR3 bases are TGCAGCGTCAACTGGGGGAGGCAAGAAAAACTGTTTTTT. Translation gives CSVNWGRQEKLFF. The rearrangement joins TRBV29-1 to TRBJ1-4, with D tentatively TRBD1 (5 bases). Germline V gene sequence: CDR1 SQVTM, CDR2 ANQGSEA. This CDR3 contains 13 residues. Trimming cost V 6 bases and J 8 bases, with 16 bases left between them.

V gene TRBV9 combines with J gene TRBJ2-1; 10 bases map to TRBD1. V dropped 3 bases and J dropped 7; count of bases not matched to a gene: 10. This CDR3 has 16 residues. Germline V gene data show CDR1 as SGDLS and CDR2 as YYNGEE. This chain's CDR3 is CASSAHLGQGYNEQFF. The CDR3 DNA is TGTGCCAGCAGCGCGCACTTGGGACAGGGGTATAATGAGCAGTTCTTC.

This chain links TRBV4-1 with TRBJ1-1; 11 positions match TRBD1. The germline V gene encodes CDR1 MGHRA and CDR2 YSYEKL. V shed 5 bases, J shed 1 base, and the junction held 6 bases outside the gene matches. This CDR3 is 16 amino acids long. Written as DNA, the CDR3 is TGCGCCAGCAGCGCGAGGACAGGGGGCGAGAACACTGAAGCTTTCTTT. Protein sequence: CASSARTGGENTEAFF.

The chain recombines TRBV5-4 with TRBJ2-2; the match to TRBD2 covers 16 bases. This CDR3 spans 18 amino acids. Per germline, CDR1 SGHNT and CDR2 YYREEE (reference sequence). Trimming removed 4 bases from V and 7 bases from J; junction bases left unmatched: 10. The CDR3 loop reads CASSQPGLAGGPGGELFF. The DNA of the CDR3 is TGTGCCAGCAGCCAGCCGGGACTAGCGGGGGGGCCGGGCGGGGAGCTGTTTTTT. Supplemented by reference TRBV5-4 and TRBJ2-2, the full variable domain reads ETGVTQSPTHLIKTRGQQVTLRCSSQSGHNTVSWYQQALGQGPQFIFQYYREEENGRGNFPPRFSGLQFPNYSSELNVNALELDDSALYLCASSQPGLAGGPGGELFFGEGSRLTVL.

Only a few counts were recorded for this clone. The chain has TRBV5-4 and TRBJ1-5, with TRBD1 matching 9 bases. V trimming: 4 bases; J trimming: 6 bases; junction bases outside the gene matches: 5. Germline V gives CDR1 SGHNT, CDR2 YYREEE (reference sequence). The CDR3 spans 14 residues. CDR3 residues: CASSPGTGSQPQHF. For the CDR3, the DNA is TGTGCCAGCAGCCCTGGGACAGGGAGTCAGCCCCAGCATTTT.

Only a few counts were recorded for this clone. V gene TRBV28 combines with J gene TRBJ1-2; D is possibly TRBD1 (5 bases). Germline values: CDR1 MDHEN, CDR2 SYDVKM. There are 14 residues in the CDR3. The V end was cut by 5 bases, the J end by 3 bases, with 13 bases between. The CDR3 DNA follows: TGTGCCAGCAGTCCGATCGGAGGGGACTATGGCTACACCTTC. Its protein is CASSPIGGDYGYTF.

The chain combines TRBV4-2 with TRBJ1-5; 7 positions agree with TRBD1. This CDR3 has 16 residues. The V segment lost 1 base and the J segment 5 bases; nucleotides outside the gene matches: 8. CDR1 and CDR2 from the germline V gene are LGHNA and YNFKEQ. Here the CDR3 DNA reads TGTGCCAGCAGCCAAGGGGGACAGCCGGATGATCAGCCCCAGCATTTT. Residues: CASSQGGQPDDQPQHF.

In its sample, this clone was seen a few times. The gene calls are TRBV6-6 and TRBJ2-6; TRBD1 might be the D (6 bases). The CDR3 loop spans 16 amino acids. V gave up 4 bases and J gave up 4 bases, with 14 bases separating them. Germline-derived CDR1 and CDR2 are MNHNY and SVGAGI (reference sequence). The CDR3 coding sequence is TGTGCCAGCAGTTGGGCCACAGGGTCCGGGGCCAACGTCCTGACTTTC. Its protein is CASSWATGSGANVLTF.

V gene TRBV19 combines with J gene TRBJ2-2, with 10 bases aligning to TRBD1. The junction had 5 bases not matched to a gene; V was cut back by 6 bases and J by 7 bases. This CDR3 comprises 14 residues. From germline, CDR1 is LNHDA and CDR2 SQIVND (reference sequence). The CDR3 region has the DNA TGTGCCAGTAGCGACAGGGGGCAGGTCGGGGAGCTGTTTTTT. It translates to CASSDRGQVGELFF.

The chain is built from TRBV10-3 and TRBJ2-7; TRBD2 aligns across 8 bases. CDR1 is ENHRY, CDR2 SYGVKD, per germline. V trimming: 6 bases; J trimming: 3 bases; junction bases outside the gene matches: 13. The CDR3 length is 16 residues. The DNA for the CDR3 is TGTGCCATCAGGAGCGCGTTAGCGGGAAACCTCTACGAGCAGTACTTC. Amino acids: CAIRSALAGNLYEQYF.

The CDR3 bases are TGTGCCAGCAGTGAGGACAGGCGAACTGAAGCTTTCTTT. It encodes CASSEDRRTEAFF. The chain employs TRBV25-1 and TRBJ1-1, with TRBD1 matching 7 bases. The CDR3 totals 13 residues. Germline CDR1 is MGHDK and CDR2 is SYGVNS. The V segment lost 3 bases and the J segment 5 bases; nucleotides outside the gene matches: 3.

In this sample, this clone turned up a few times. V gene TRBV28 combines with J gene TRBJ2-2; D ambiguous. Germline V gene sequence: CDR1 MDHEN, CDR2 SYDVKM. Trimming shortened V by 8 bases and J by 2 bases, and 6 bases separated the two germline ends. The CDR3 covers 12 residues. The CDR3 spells CASGTNTGELFF. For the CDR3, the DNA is TGTGCCAGCGGCACCAACACCGGGGAGCTGTTTTTT.

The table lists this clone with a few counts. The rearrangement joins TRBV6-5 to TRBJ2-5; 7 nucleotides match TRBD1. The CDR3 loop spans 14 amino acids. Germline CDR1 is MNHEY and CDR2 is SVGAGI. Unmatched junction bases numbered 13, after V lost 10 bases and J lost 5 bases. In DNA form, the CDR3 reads TGTGCCACTGTCAATACCGGGACAGTCGAGACCCAGTACTTC. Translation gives CATVNTGTVETQYF.

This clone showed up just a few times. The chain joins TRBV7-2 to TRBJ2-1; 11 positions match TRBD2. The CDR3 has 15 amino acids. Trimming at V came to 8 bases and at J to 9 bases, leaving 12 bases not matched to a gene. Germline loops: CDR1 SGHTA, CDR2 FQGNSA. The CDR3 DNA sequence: TGTGCCAGCGGCACTAGCGGGGGCCCCTTCGGTGAGCAGTTCTTC. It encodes CASGTSGGPFGEQFF.

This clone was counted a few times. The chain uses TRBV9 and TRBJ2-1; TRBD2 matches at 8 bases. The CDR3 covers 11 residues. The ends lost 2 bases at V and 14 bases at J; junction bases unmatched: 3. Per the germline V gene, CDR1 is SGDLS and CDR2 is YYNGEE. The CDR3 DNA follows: TGTGCCAGCAGCGTGACTAGCGTGGAGTTCTTC. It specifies CASSVTSVEFF.

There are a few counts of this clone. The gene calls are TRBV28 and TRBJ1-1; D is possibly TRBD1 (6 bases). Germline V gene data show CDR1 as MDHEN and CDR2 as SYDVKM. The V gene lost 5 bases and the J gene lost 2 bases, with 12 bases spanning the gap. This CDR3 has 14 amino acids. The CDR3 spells CASSPQTGNTEAFF. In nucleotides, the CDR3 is TGTGCCAGCAGTCCCCAGACAGGTAACACTGAAGCTTTCTTT.

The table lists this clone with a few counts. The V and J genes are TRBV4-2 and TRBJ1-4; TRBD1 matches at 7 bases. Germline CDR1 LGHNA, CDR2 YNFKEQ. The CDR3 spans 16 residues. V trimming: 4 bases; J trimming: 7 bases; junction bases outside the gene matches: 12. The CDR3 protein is CASSPVEGDSGEKLFF. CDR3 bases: TGTGCCAGCAGCCCCGTAGAAGGGGACAGTGGTGAAAAACTGTTTTTT.

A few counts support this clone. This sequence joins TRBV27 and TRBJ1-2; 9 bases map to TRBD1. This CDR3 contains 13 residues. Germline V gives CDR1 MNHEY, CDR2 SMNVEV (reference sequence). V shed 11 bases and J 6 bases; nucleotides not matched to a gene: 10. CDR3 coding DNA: TGTGCCTCCCCGACAGGGGGAGGAAATGGCTACACCTTC. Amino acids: CASPTGGGNGYTF.

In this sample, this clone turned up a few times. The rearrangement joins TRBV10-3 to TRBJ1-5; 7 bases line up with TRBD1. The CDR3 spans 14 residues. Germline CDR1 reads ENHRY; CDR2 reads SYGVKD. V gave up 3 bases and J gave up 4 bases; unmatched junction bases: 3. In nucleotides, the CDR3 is TGTGCCATCAGTGATAGGGACAGAAATCAGCCCCAGCATTTT. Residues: CAISDRDRNQPQHF.

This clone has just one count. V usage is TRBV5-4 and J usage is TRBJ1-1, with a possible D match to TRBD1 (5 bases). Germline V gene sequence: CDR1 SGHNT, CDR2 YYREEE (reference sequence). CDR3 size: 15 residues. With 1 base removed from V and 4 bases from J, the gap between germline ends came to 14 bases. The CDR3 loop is CASSLSVRGGTEAFF. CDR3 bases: TGTGCCAGCAGCTTGAGCGTAAGGGGCGGCACTGAAGCTTTCTTT.

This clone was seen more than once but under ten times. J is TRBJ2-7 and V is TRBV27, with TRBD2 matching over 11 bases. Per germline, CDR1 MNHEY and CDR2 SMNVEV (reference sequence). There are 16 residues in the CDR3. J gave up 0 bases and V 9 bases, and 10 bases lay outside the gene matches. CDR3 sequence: CARRLAGLSSSYEQYF. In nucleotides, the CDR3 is TGTGCCAGGCGACTAGCGGGGCTCTCCAGCTCCTACGAGCAGTACTTC.

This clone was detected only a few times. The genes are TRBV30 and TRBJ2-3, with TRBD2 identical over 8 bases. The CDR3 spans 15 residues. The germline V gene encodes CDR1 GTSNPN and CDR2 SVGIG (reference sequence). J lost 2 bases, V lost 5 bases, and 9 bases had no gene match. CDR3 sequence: CAWARGGVHTDTQYF. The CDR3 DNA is TGTGCCTGGGCACGGGGGGGGGTCCACACAGATACGCAGTATTTT.

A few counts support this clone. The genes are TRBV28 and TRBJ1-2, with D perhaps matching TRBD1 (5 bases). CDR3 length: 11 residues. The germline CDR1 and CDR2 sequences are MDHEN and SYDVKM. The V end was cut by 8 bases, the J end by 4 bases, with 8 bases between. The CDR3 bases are TGTGCCAGCGGGGCTTTCTATGGCTACACCTTC. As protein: CASGAFYGYTF.

This chain's CDR3 is CASKTSRLNEQFF. CDR3 nucleotide sequence: TGTGCCAGTAAGACTAGTCGATTGAATGAGCAGTTCTTC. This chain links TRBV7-2 with TRBJ2-1; the D gene is possibly TRBD2 (6 bases). The CDR3 length is 13 residues. Germline loops: CDR1 SGHTA, CDR2 FQGNSA. Trimming stripped 9 bases from V and 7 bases from J, with 16 bases between.

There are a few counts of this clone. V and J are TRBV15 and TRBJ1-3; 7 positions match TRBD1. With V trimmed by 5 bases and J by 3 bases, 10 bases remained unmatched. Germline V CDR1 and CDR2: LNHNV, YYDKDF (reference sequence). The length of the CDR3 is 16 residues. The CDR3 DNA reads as TGTGCCACCAGCTGGGGGTCAGGGGGTAGTGGAAACACCATATATTTT. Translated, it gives CATSWGSGGSGNTIYF.